A single sample gave rise to the 16 T cell receptor beta chains below, sequenced in a study of T cell changes during pregnancy in multiple sclerosis. Some clones are missing from TCRdb's copy, which holds only in-frame ones; the method was immunoSEQ multiplex PCR. The sample has tens of thousands of clones, 80% to 95% seen once; the top ten hold approximately 0.44%. The material was CD4+ T cells from peripheral blood mononuclear cells, obtained before pregnancy. These receptors all come from a female donor with multiple sclerosis, enrolled in a pregnancy study.

The CDR3 nucleotides are TGTGCCAGCACTCTGGCCGGACTAAACCAAGAGACCCAGTACTTC. Its protein is CASTLAGLNQETQYF. The chain combines TRBV9 with TRBJ2-5, with D possibly TRBD2 on 6 matching bases. V was shortened by 6 bases and J by 0 bases, with 15 bases between the two germline ends. CDR3 length: 15 amino acids. Germline CDR1 SGDLS, CDR2 YYNGEE.

This clone turned up a few times. The V gene is TRBV7-3, the J gene TRBJ1-6; D not resolved. V was shortened by 1 base and J by 6 bases, with 10 bases between the two germline ends. The length of the CDR3 is 15 residues. CDR1 is SGHTA, CDR2 FQGTGA, per germline. CDR3 bases: TGTGCCAGCAGCTTAAGCGGGCGGGGTAATTCACCCCTCCACTTT. Its protein is CASSLSGRGNSPLHF.

V and J are TRBV11-2 and TRBJ2-4; 10 nucleotides line up with TRBD2. Trimming at V came to 1 base and at J to 8 bases, leaving 11 bases not matched to a gene. The germline gives CDR1 SGHAT, CDR2 FQNNGV. The length of the CDR3 is 17 residues. The CDR3 DNA reads as TGTGCCAGCAGCTTAGCATTAGCGGGGGGCCCAGGAGACATTCAGTACTTC. Amino acids: CASSLALAGGPGDIQYF.

This chain joins TRBV5-4 and TRBJ2-5, with D perhaps TRBD2 (7 bases). Germline assignment: CDR1 SGHNT and CDR2 YYREEE (reference sequence). V was clipped by 3 bases and J by 4 bases, with 16 bases between them. There are 15 residues in the CDR3. The CDR3 DNA follows: TGTGCCAGCAGCTCCTCCGGGGGGCTGGGAGAGACCCAGTACTTC. The encoded protein is CASSSSGGLGETQYF.

The chain employs TRBV5-4 and TRBJ1-5; tentatively, D is TRBD1 (5 bases). The V gene lost 3 bases and the J gene lost 2 bases, with 18 bases spanning the gap. This CDR3 is 17 amino acids long. Germline CDR1 reads SGHNT; CDR2 reads YYREEE (reference sequence). CDR3 nucleotides: TGTGCCAGCAGCTGGGGCATTGTTGGGAAACGCAATCAGCCCCAGCATTTT. Protein sequence: CASSWGIVGKRNQPQHF.

The chain is built from TRBV6-1 and TRBJ1-3, with TRBD1 matching 8 bases. Losses at the gene ends were 5 bases for V and 8 bases for J; bases not matched to a gene: 5. Germline V gives CDR1 MNHNS, CDR2 SASEGT. The CDR3 consists of 13 residues. CDR3 nucleotide sequence: TGTGCCAGCAGTACGACAGGGGTGGACACCATATATTTT. It codes for CASSTTGVDTIYF.

The chain carries TRBV19 and TRBJ1-2, with TRBD1 matching 8 bases. After removal of 4 bases from V and 1 base from J, the junction contained 5 bases not matched to a gene. This CDR3 contains 15 residues. The germline V gene has CDR1 LNHDA and CDR2 SQIVND (reference sequence). CDR3 sequence (DNA): TGTGCCAGTAGTAAGGGACAGGACCTTAACTATGGCTACACCTTC. Its translation is CASSKGQDLNYGYTF.

CDR3 region: CASSPPTGVTSDTQYF. CDR3 sequence (DNA): TGTGCCAGCTCACCACCGACAGGGGTTACGTCAGATACGCAGTATTTT. The chain recombines TRBV18 with TRBJ2-3, with 8 nucleotides matching TRBD1. V dropped 0 bases and J dropped 4; count of bases not matched to a gene: 6. Germline-derived CDR1 and CDR2 are KGHSH and LQKENI. The CDR3 extends over 16 amino acids.

V usage is TRBV7-6 and J usage is TRBJ2-1; 12 positions agree with TRBD2. CDR1 SGHVS and CDR2 FNYEAQ come from the germline V gene. This CDR3 is built from 18 residues. J lost 4 bases, V lost 0 bases, and 7 bases had no gene match. In DNA form, the CDR3 reads TGTGCCAGCAGCTTAGCGCCTAGCGGGGGGGCTGGTTACAATGAGCAGTTCTTC. Amino acids: CASSLAPSGGAGYNEQFF.

This chain uses TRBV18 with TRBJ2-4; 9 nucleotides match TRBD1. Germline V lookup: CDR1 KGHSH, CDR2 LQKENI. The trim removed 4 bases at V and 5 bases at J, leaving 6 bases unmatched. The CDR3 is made up of 15 amino acids. The CDR3, as DNA: TGTGCCAGCTCACGGGGGACAGGGAAGGAAAACATTCAGTACTTC. This encodes CASSRGTGKENIQYF.

This clone was detected a few times. In the same sample, other DNA sequences code for this CDR3. The V and J genes are TRBV30 and TRBJ1-1; D gene unclear. Between the trimmed V and J ends, which lost 3 bases and 0 bases, there was a span of 8 bases. The germline CDR1 and CDR2 sequences are GTSNPN and SVGIG (reference sequence). The CDR3 consists of 13 residues. The CDR3 reads CAWSPGMNTEAFF. CDR3 coding DNA: TGTGCCTGGAGCCCCGGGATGAACACTGAAGCTTTCTTT.

The CDR3 is CASSQEIVANTEAFF. DNA of the CDR3: TGTGCCAGCAGCCAAGAAATTGTAGCGAACACTGAAGCTTTCTTT. The chain carries TRBV14 and TRBJ1-1; D ambiguous. Trimming shortened V by 0 bases and J by 1 base, and 9 bases separated the two germline ends. CDR3 length: 15 amino acids. Germline values: CDR1 SGHDN, CDR2 FVKESK.

J is TRBJ2-5 and V is TRBV9; D ambiguous. V gave up 0 bases and J gave up 2 bases, with 14 bases separating them. The length of the CDR3 is 16 residues. Per germline, CDR1 SGDLS and CDR2 YYNGEE. CDR3 in amino acids: CASSVGITTVQETQYF. For the CDR3, the DNA is TGTGCCAGCAGCGTAGGAATCACTACCGTTCAAGAGACCCAGTACTTC.

J is TRBJ2-2 and V is TRBV7-9; 11 bases align to TRBD2. The CDR3 consists of 17 residues. Germline loops: CDR1 SEHNR, CDR2 FQNEAQ (reference sequence). Germline trimming cut 5 bases from V and 1 base from J; bases unmatched to any gene: 6. The CDR3 loop is CASSAGTSGVNTGELFF. The DNA of the CDR3 is TGTGCCAGCAGCGCCGGGACTAGCGGCGTGAACACCGGGGAGCTGTTTTTT.

The chain has TRBV5-1 and TRBJ2-3; a possible D gene is TRBD2 (5 bases). The V gene's germline CDR1 is SGHRS and CDR2 YFSETQ. V lost 0 bases and J 4 bases, leaving 12 bases between the germline ends. This CDR3 region has 15 residues. The CDR3 DNA sequence: TGCGCCAGCAGCTTGGCGGGATACCAGGCAGATACGCAGTATTTT. Protein: CASSLAGYQADTQYF. The full variable domain, in which reference TRBV5-1 and TRBJ2-3 provide the parts outside the CDR3, is KAGVTQTPRYLIKTRGQQVTLSCSPISGHRSVSWYQQTPGQGLQFLFEYFSETQRNKGNFPGRFSGRQFSNSRSEMNVSTLELGDSALYLCASSLAGYQADTQYFGPGTRLTVL.

The J gene is TRBJ2-1, the V gene TRBV7-3, with D perhaps TRBD1 (5 bases). V was pared by 1 base and J by 8 bases, with 12 bases between. The CDR3 spans 14 residues. Germline values: CDR1 SGHTA, CDR2 FQGTGA. CDR3 region: CASSLRKGHHEQFF. The CDR3 DNA reads as TGTGCCAGCAGCTTAAGGAAGGGGCACCATGAGCAGTTCTTC.